A single sample is the source of the 5 T cell receptor beta chains below, sequenced in a study of shared clonotypes between healthy human individuals. CD45RO-negative, CCR7-positively selected cells formed the naive CD8 fraction, excluding terminally differentiated effector memory CD45RA+ cells. The data were produced by immunoSEQ multiplex PCR, yet TCRdb's version contains in-frame clones alone and is incomplete. The repertoire holds some 2 million clones, with about 95% as singletons. The sequenced sample consisted of naive CD8+ T cells sorted from blood. The receptors shown here come from a man between 18 and 29 years old in good health.

This clone was recorded once. The V gene is TRBV30, the J gene TRBJ2-7; D is undetermined. The CDR3 totals 13 residues. Germline loops: CDR1 GTSNPN, CDR2 SVGIG (reference sequence). V lost 0 bases and J lost 0, with 6 bases in between. The DNA for the CDR3 is TGTGCCTGGAGTGTAATTAGCTCCTACGAGCAGTACTTC. It is translated as CAWSVISSYEQYF.

This chain joins TRBV10-1 and TRBJ2-3; 7 bases agree with TRBD2. This CDR3 region has 17 residues. CDR1 WNHNN and CDR2 SYGVQD come from the germline V gene (reference sequence). The V gene end was trimmed by 3 bases and the J gene end by 2 bases; junction bases not matched to a gene: 11. The DNA for the CDR3 is TGCGCCAGCAGTGATTCCGGGACTACCATCCTCACAGATACGCAGTATTTT. Its translation: CASSDSGTTILTDTQYF.

The chain carries TRBV4-1 and TRBJ2-5, with 7 bases fitting TRBD1. Trimming removed 1 base from V and 9 bases from J; junction bases left unmatched: 2. The CDR3 consists of 12 residues. Germline V gene sequence: CDR1 MGHRA, CDR2 YSYEKL. The CDR3: CASSQGTGAQYF. CDR3 in DNA: TGCGCCAGCAGCCAAGGGACAGGCGCCCAGTACTTC.

This sequence joins TRBV29-1 and TRBJ2-7; D is unresolved. The germline V gene has CDR1 SQVTM and CDR2 ANQGSEA. V lost 4 bases and J 0 bases, leaving 10 bases between the germline ends. This CDR3 comprises 13 residues. In DNA form, the CDR3 reads TGCAGCGTTGCCTATTTCAGCTCCTACGAGCAGTACTTC. Encoded protein: CSVAYFSSYEQYF.

This clone was seen only a few times. This rearrangement joins TRBV18 to TRBJ2-7; no reliable D call. The V gene lost 6 bases and the J gene lost 4 bases, with 7 bases spanning the gap. Germline lookup yields CDR1 KGHSH and CDR2 LQKENI. This CDR3 spans 11 amino acids. CDR3 protein: CASSHAYEQYF. The CDR3, as DNA: TGTGCCAGCTCGCACGCATACGAGCAGTACTTC.